These T cell receptor beta chains were read from a single sample in a study of CD8 T cells in ankylosing spondylitis. TCRdb recomputed calls from the 5' RACE reads with MiXCR, one row per CDR3 protein. Among 200,000 to 300,000 distinct CDR3 sequences listed, approximately 10% were seen once. The sequenced sample consisted of blood, either unsorted or a sorted T cell fraction (not recorded which). The receptors shown here come from a male donor with ankylosing spondylitis or in good health (not recorded which). Each CDR3 is given with its conserved first and last residue. A D gene is named only where the DNA matches it firmly. Size values are once, few and many counts, or a class for expanded clones, and some rows have none.

clone size	J gene	D gene	V gene	CDR3 protein	CDR3 DNA
-	TRBJ1-6	TRBD1	TRBV29-1	CSVADRGESLHF	TGCAGCGTTGCTGACAGGGGGGAATCCCTCCACTTT
-	TRBJ2-3	-	TRBV4-1	CASSQGGAGESDTQYF	TGCGCCAGCAGCCAGGGGGGCGCCGGGGAATCCGATACGCAGTATTTT
-	TRBJ1-4	-	TRBV27	CASSHRGATNEKLFF	TGTGCCAGCAGTCACCGGGGGGCGACTAATGAAAAACTGTTTTTT
many	TRBJ2-1	-	TRBV12-3/TRBV12-4	CASSSSGGAYNEQFF	TGTGCCAGCAGTTCAAGCGGAGGGGCCTACAATGAGCAGTTCTTC
-	TRBJ1-5	-	TRBV30	CAWGPKGVLSNQPQHF	TGTGCCTGGGGTCCCAAAGGGGTCTTGAGCAATCAGCCCCAGCATTTT
-	TRBJ2-7	-	TRBV9	CASSVADSYEQYF	TGTGCCAGCAGCGTGGCGGACTCCTACGAGCAGTACTTC
many	TRBJ2-7	TRBD1	TRBV12-3/TRBV12-4	CASSRDRLYEQYF	TGTGCCAGCAGTCGGGACAGATTATACGAGCAGTACTTC
many	TRBJ2-3	-	TRBV9	CASSVAVATDTQYF	TGTGCCAGCAGCGTAGCTGTCGCCACAGATACGCAGTATTTT
many	TRBJ2-1	-	TRBV20-1	CSARSGGYNEQFF	TGCAGTGCTAGATCCGGAGGATACAATGAGCAGTTCTTC
-	TRBJ2-3	TRBD2	TRBV4-1	CASSQDGGSTDTQYF	TGCGCCAGCAGCCAAGACGGGGGGAGCACAGATACGCAGTATTTT
-	TRBJ2-5	-	TRBV7-2	CASSLAYGTQYF	TGTGCCAGCAGCTTAGCGTACGGGACCCAGTACTTC
many	TRBJ2-3	-	TRBV7-2	CASSLDFSAQYF	TGTGCCAGCAGTTTGGACTTCTCAGCACAGTATTTT
many	TRBJ2-3	TRBD2	TRBV12-3/TRBV12-4	CASSKRGGVDTQYF	TGTGCCAGCTCGAAGCGGGGGGGCGTAGATACGCAGTATTTT
few	TRBJ2-3	TRBD2	TRBV7-9	CASSKREGQQDTQYF	TGTGCCAGCAGCAAGCGGGAGGGCCAGCAAGATACGCAGTATTTT
many	TRBJ2-3	TRBD1	TRBV6-5	CASSYPQTGGRTDTQYF	TGTGCCAGCAGTTACCCACAGACAGGGGGAAGGACAGATACGCAGTATTTT
-	TRBJ1-5	-	TRBV20-1	CFWGQATVEKQPQHF	TGCTTCTGGGGCCAGGCGACGGTCGAGAAGCAGCCCCAGCATTTT
many	TRBJ2-7	-	TRBV3-1	CASSLSEKQGGEQYF	TGTGCCAGCAGCCTATCGGAAAAGCAAGGCGGCGAGCAGTACTTC
many	TRBJ1-2	-	TRBV7-2	CASSEDSSPLGYTF	TGTGCCAGCAGCGAAGACAGCTCCCCTCTTGGCTACACCTTC
few	TRBJ2-1	TRBD2	TRBV5-1	CASSSPGYQLAGTEQFF	TGCGCCAGCAGCTCGCCAGGCTACCAACTAGCGGGTACTGAGCAGTTCTTC
few	TRBJ1-4	TRBD1	TRBV7-9	CASSGWTGSEKLFF	TGTGCCAGCAGCGGATGGACAGGGAGCGAAAAACTGTTTTTT
many	TRBJ2-7	TRBD2	TRBV4-2	CASSQVGGTISYEQYF	TGTGCCAGCAGCCAAGTGGGAGGGACTATTTCCTACGAGCAGTACTTC
many	TRBJ2-3	TRBD1	TRBV11-2	CASSSQGAPTDTQYF	TGTGCCAGCAGCTCCCAGGGGGCCCCCACAGATACGCAGTATTTT
few	TRBJ2-1	TRBD2	TRBV3-1	CASSQDPGGRANNEQFF	TGTGCCAGCAGCCAAGATCCGGGCGGGAGGGCCAACAATGAGCAGTTCTTC
many	TRBJ2-7	-	TRBV3-1	CASSQMGVEEQYF	TGTGCCAGCAGCCAGATGGGGGTGGAAGAGCAGTACTTC
many	TRBJ2-7	-	TRBV25-1	CASLWYAYEQYF	TGTGCCAGCCTCTGGTATGCCTACGAGCAGTACTTC
many	TRBJ1-2	-	TRBV28	CASSTTGLANYGYTF	TGTGCCAGCAGCACCACAGGCCTAGCTAACTATGGCTACACCTTC
few	TRBJ2-1	-	TRBV15	CATSILTQGNEQFF	TGTGCCACCAGCATATTAACACAGGGAAATGAGCAGTTCTTC
many	TRBJ2-3	TRBD2	TRBV10-1	CASSVTAGGPGTQYF	TGCGCCAGCAGTGTTACAGCGGGGGGCCCCGGTACGCAGTATTTT
-	TRBJ2-1	TRBD2	TRBV7-9	CASSRTSGGNNEQFF	TGTGCCAGCAGCCGAACTAGCGGGGGGAACAATGAGCAGTTCTTC
many	TRBJ1-1	-	TRBV5-1	CASGPAMNTEAFF	TGCGCCAGCGGGCCAGCTATGAACACTGAAGCTTTCTTT
many	TRBJ2-1	TRBD2	TRBV4-2	CASSQDPASGGYLWQFF	TGTGCCAGCAGCCAAGATCCGGCTAGCGGGGGGTATCTTTGGCAGTTCTTC
many	TRBJ2-6	TRBD1	TRBV25-1	CASSGQGPTGANVLTF	TGTGCCAGCAGTGGACAGGGGCCTACTGGGGCCAACGTCCTGACTTTC
many	TRBJ2-3	-	TRBV3-1	CASSQGPQDTQYF	TGTGCCAGCAGCCAGGGACCTCAGGATACGCAGTATTTT
many	TRBJ1-1	TRBD1	TRBV20-1	CSASGQGGAFF	TGCAGTGCTTCGGGACAGGGGGGAGCTTTCTTT
-	TRBJ2-1	-	TRBV30	CAWMAGLYNEQFF	TGTGCCTGGATGGCCGGGCTCTACAATGAGCAGTTCTTC
many	TRBJ2-7	-	TRBV5-1	CASSYPGSVYEQYF	TGCGCCAGCAGCTACCCCGGGTCCGTCTACGAGCAGTACTTC
many	TRBJ1-1	-	TRBV25-1	CASSESGERGTEAFF	TGTGCCAGCAGTGAATCGGGGGAGAGGGGGACTGAAGCTTTCTTT
-	TRBJ1-1	TRBD1	TRBV29-1	CSVARAGGTEAFF	TGCAGCGTTGCACGGGCAGGGGGCACTGAAGCTTTCTTT
many	TRBJ1-1	-	TRBV5-1	CASSPRGQNTEAFF	TGCGCCAGCAGCCCGCGAGGCCAGAACACTGAAGCTTTCTTT
many	TRBJ2-5	-	TRBV11-2	CASSLPPLAGSETQYF	TGTGCCAGCAGCTTACCGCCACTCGCGGGATCTGAGACCCAGTACTTC
many	TRBJ2-5	-	TRBV29-1	CSVDRGQETQYF	TGCAGCGTTGATCGCGGACAAGAGACCCAGTACTTC
-	TRBJ2-7	-	TRBV18	CASSPPSFMYEQYF	TGTGCCAGCTCACCACCGTCCTTTATGTACGAGCAGTACTTC
many	TRBJ2-2	-	TRBV12-3/TRBV12-4	CASTVVIVGGELFF	TGTGCCAGCACCGTAGTCATAGTTGGCGGGGAGCTGTTTTTT
-	TRBJ2-1	-	TRBV6-1	CASGLSMGSYNEQFF	TGTGCCAGTGGACTCAGCATGGGCTCCTACAATGAGCAGTTCTTC
many	TRBJ2-6	TRBD1	TRBV20-1	CSASRDRYTGANVLTF	TGCAGTGCTAGCCGGGACAGGTATACTGGGGCCAACGTCCTGACTTTC
-	TRBJ2-5	TRBD2	TRBV23-1	CASSLTGTRETQYF	TGCGCCAGCAGCCTCACAGGGACTAGAGAGACCCAGTACTTC
few	TRBJ2-1	-	TRBV20-1	CSASTGASYNEQFF	TGCAGTGCTAGTACGGGAGCATCCTACAATGAGCAGTTCTTC
many	TRBJ2-7	-	TRBV12-3/TRBV12-4	CASSLRRINEQYF	TGTGCCAGCAGCTTGAGACGGATCAACGAGCAGTACTTC
many	TRBJ2-1	TRBD2	TRBV28	CASSLRRGGRYNEQFF	TGTGCCAGCAGTTTAAGACGGGGGGGGCGATACAATGAGCAGTTCTTC
many	TRBJ2-7	TRBD1	TRBV28	CASSLGRDSPSYEQYF	TGTGCCAGCAGTTTGGGACGGGACAGTCCCTCCTACGAGCAGTACTTC